A single TCR beta chain is shown here with its context. The data derive from a study of blood T cell repertoires in COVID-19. Study-wide context: PBMCs, B-cell-depleted T cells, or T cells were the source of the cDNA or gDNA that made up the material.

Method: immunoSEQ multiplex PCR; TCRdb's copy keeps in-frame clones and lacks some. Among some 320,000 clones, over 85% were seen once, and the ten largest hold less than 3.5%. Participants came from 20 to 25 US areas, aged roughly 18 to 89 years. Participant-given clinical history determined each cohort assignment. Exposed participants encountered a COVID-19 case during the 2 weeks preceding study entry. The junction had 8 bases not matched to a gene; V was cut back by 4 bases and J by 7 bases. The germline V gene encodes CDR1 SGDLS and CDR2 YYNGEE. The CDR3 extends over 15 amino acids. Source material: PBMCs or T cells enriched from blood (not recorded which). The TCR originated in a woman aged 50 to 60 who had been exposed to COVID-19. The chain joins TRBV9 to TRBJ1-4, with 9 bases aligning to TRBD1. In nucleotides, the CDR3 is TGTGCCAGCAGCTCGCGGACAGGGGTGGCTGAAAAACTGTTTTTT. It encodes CASSSRTGVAEKLFF.